Presented here are 23 T cell receptor beta chains from one specimen sequenced in a study of radiation and T cells in renal cell carcinoma. Clones were sequenced by immunoSEQ multiplex PCR, and TCRdb holds only the in-frame ones, with some missing. The table includes 100,000 to 150,000 clones, around nine tenths detected once. The time point here: blood 2 weeks post-SBRT. Treatment defined: 15 Gy SBRT to primary tumor, nephrectomy 4 weeks later. The source was blood, collected from a patient whose treatment included radiotherapy and nephrectomy. These receptors all come from a woman between 65 and 79 years old with renal cell carcinoma.

This clone occurred a few times. V gene TRBV30 combines with J gene TRBJ2-1, with 7 bases identical to TRBD1. J lost 5 bases, V lost 0 bases, and 1 base had no gene match. The CDR3 totals 13 residues. The germline V gene encodes CDR1 GTSNPN and CDR2 SVGIG (reference sequence). The CDR3 is CAWSVQGHNEQFF. CDR3 sequence (DNA): TGTGCCTGGAGTGTACAGGGGCACAATGAGCAGTTCTTC.

The rearrangement joins TRBV7-8 to TRBJ1-1; D perhaps matches TRBD1 (6 bases). Germline CDR1 SGHVS, CDR2 FQNEAQ. V was cut by 2 bases and J by 2 bases, with 12 bases left in between. CDR3 length: 15 amino acids. The CDR3 sequence: CASSLTGQSNTEAFF. Here the CDR3 DNA reads TGTGCCAGCAGCTTAACAGGACAGTCTAACACTGAAGCTTTCTTT.

The rearrangement links TRBV14 to TRBJ1-4, with D uncertain. The CDR3 runs to 12 residues. Trimming removed 4 bases at V and 6 bases at J, with 6 bases between. CDR1 and CDR2 from the germline V gene are SGHDN and FVKESK. CDR3 sequence reads: CASSRRYEKLFF. In DNA, the CDR3 is TGTGCCAGCAGCCGGCGGTATGAAAAACTGTTTTTT. The whole variable domain, remainder taken from reference TRBV14 and TRBJ1-4, is EAGVTQFPSHSVIEKGQTVTLRCDPISGHDNLYWYRRVMGKEIKFLLHFVKESKQDESGMPNNRFLAERTGGTYSTLKVQPAELEDSGVYFCASSRRYEKLFFGSGTQLSVL.

The J gene is TRBJ1-3, the V gene TRBV30; a weak D match, TRBD1 (6 bases). Germline V CDR1 and CDR2: GTSNPN, SVGIG (reference sequence). V was shortened by 2 bases and J by 2 bases, with 16 bases between the two germline ends. The CDR3 length is 16 residues. As DNA, the CDR3 is TGTGCCTGGAGTAAGCCAGGGGTTCTCACTGGAAACACCATATATTTT. It encodes CAWSKPGVLTGNTIYF. Full variable domain (rest looked up from reference TRBV30 and TRBJ1-3): SQTIHQWPATLVQPVGSPLSLECTVEGTSNPNLYWYRQAAGRGLQLLFYSVGIGQISSEVPQNLSASRPQDRQFILSSKKLLLSDSGFYLCAWSKPGVLTGNTIYFGEGSWLTVV.

The genes are TRBV30 and TRBJ1-3; D is ambiguous. The CDR3 sequence is 14 residues long. Per germline, CDR1 GTSNPN and CDR2 SVGIG (reference sequence). Trimming cost V 1 base and J 0 bases, with 7 bases left between them. This CDR3 is CAWSESSSGNTIYF. CDR3 DNA: TGTGCCTGGAGTGAGTCGTCCTCTGGAAACACCATATATTTT.

This chain connects TRBV7-2 to TRBJ2-5; TRBD1 matches at 10 bases. CDR3 length: 15 amino acids. The germline V gene has CDR1 SGHTA and CDR2 FQGNSA. V lost 4 bases, J lost 5 bases, and 7 bases stayed unmatched. The CDR3: CASSYGTGVGETQYF. The CDR3 region has the DNA TGTGCCAGCAGCTACGGGACAGGGGTCGGGGAGACCCAGTACTTC.

The V and J genes are TRBV5-4 and TRBJ1-2; 11 positions agree with TRBD1. V shed 0 bases, J shed 13 bases, and the junction held 11 bases outside the gene matches. The V gene's germline CDR1 is SGHNT and CDR2 YYREEE (reference sequence). The CDR3 runs 15 residues. The CDR3: CASSLANGQGAFGTF. CDR3 DNA: TGTGCCAGCAGCTTGGCTAATGGACAGGGGGCGTTTGGCACCTTC.

The J gene is TRBJ2-2, the V gene TRBV5-4; D ambiguous. Germline assignment: CDR1 SGHNT and CDR2 YYREEE (reference sequence). The CDR3 contains 12 residues. Trimming shortened V by 2 bases and J by 7 bases, and 6 bases separated the two germline ends. The CDR3 sequence is CASSLDDGELFF. The CDR3 nucleotides are TGTGCCAGCAGCTTAGATGACGGGGAGCTGTTTTTT.

This chain joins TRBV7-2 and TRBJ1-2; perhaps TRBD1 as D (6 bases). Germline V lookup: CDR1 SGHTA, CDR2 FQGNSA. The CDR3 loop spans 14 amino acids. V dropped 4 bases and J dropped 2 bases, with 11 bases sitting between them. CDR3: CASSSGHTNYGYTF. CDR3 nucleotide sequence: TGTGCCAGCAGCTCGGGACATACCAACTATGGCTACACCTTC.

The rearrangement joins TRBV6-5 to TRBJ2-1; D is tentatively TRBD1 or TRBD2 (6 bases each). The germline gives CDR1 MNHEY, CDR2 SVGAGI. This CDR3 region has 15 residues. Deletions cut 6 bases from V and 8 bases from J, with 20 bases between. CDR3 amino acids: CASSPVGGASDEQFF. The CDR3 DNA follows: TGTGCCAGCAGCCCGGTCGGGGGCGCAAGTGATGAGCAGTTCTTC.

The CDR3 here is CASSTSGGWDTQYF. CDR3 coding DNA: TGCGCCAGCAGCACGTCGGGGGGCTGGGATACGCAGTATTTT. The chain employs TRBV5-1 and TRBJ2-3; D may be TRBD2 (7 bases). Between the trimmed V and J ends, which lost 4 bases and 6 bases, there was a span of 15 bases. The CDR3 contains 14 residues. Germline V gene lookup returns CDR1 SGHRS and CDR2 YFSETQ.

This clone appeared a single time. The chain combines TRBV7-8 with TRBJ1-1; 8 bases fit TRBD1. The CDR3 has 15 amino acids. V shed 2 bases, J shed 1 base, and the junction held 3 bases outside the gene matches. Germline V gives CDR1 SGHVS, CDR2 FQNEAQ. The CDR3 reads CASSLQGAENTEAFF. CDR3 bases: TGTGCCAGCAGCTTACAGGGGGCGGAGAACACTGAAGCTTTCTTT.

This clone came up once. V gene TRBV29-1 combines with J gene TRBJ1-4, with 9 bases fitting TRBD1. V lost 6 bases and J lost 8; bases outside the gene matches: 10. Germline V lookup: CDR1 SQVTM, CDR2 ANQGSEA. The CDR3 runs to 14 residues. This CDR3 is CSVGLTGGEEKLFF. CDR3 DNA sequence: TGCAGCGTCGGCCTGACAGGGGGAGAAGAAAAACTGTTTTTT.

This rearrangement joins TRBV7-2 to TRBJ1-1; D remains ambiguous. From germline, CDR1 is SGHTA and CDR2 FQGNSA. The CDR3 runs 15 residues. The germline V and J ends were trimmed by 1 base and 4 bases, with 13 bases remaining between them. The CDR3 sequence: CASSLEQLRSTEAFF. CDR3 bases: TGTGCCAGCAGCTTAGAGCAGTTGCGGAGCACTGAAGCTTTCTTT.

The gene calls are TRBV27 and TRBJ1-4; D is possibly TRBD1 (5 bases). The CDR3 is made up of 15 amino acids. The germline V and J ends were trimmed by 6 bases and 7 bases, with 18 bases remaining between them. Germline V lookup: CDR1 MNHEY, CDR2 SMNVEV (reference sequence). CDR3: CASRLTGIRPEKLFF. Here the CDR3 DNA reads TGTGCCAGCAGACTCACAGGAATTCGACCTGAAAAACTGTTTTTT.

The rearrangement uses TRBV9 and TRBJ2-2; TRBD1 matches 8 bases. J lost 6 bases, V lost 4 bases, and 5 bases had no gene match. Germline V gene data show CDR1 as SGDLS and CDR2 as YYNGEE. The CDR3 is made up of 14 amino acids. The CDR3: CASSPLQGAGELFF. The CDR3 DNA sequence: TGTGCCAGCAGCCCACTACAGGGGGCCGGGGAGCTGTTTTTT.

V and J are TRBV10-3 and TRBJ2-1; 8 positions agree with TRBD2. Trimming removed 0 bases from V and 6 bases from J; junction bases left unmatched: 7. The CDR3 spans 16 residues. Per germline, CDR1 ENHRY and CDR2 SYGVKD. Written as DNA, the CDR3 is TGTGCCATCAGTGAGTCGAGGCGGGGGGCTCTCAATGAGCAGTTCTTC. Translated: CAISESRRGALNEQFF.

This clone has just a few counts. V usage is TRBV7-2 and J usage is TRBJ1-1, with 8 bases lining up with TRBD1. Germline V lookup: CDR1 SGHTA, CDR2 FQGNSA. The CDR3 is 13 residues long. The ends lost 4 bases at V and 12 bases at J; junction bases unmatched: 10. CDR3 region: CASSSGQVGKPFF. CDR3 bases: TGTGCCAGCAGCTCGGGACAGGTCGGGAAGCCTTTCTTT.

The rearrangement links TRBV19 to TRBJ1-5; 7 positions agree with TRBD1. Trimming took 4 bases from V and 3 from J; bases not matched to a gene: 6. CDR3 size: 15 residues. From germline, CDR1 is LNHDA and CDR2 SQIVND (reference sequence). CDR3 in DNA: TGTGCCAGTAGTAGAACAGGGGTCAACAATCAGCCCCAGCATTTT. Translated: CASSRTGVNNQPQHF.

The CDR3 loop is CASSDVGERQPQHF. For the CDR3, the DNA is TGTGCCAGCAGTGATGTAGGGGAGAGGCAGCCCCAGCATTTT. This chain uses TRBV6-1 with TRBJ1-5; TRBD1 might be the D (5 bases). V shed 3 bases and J shed 7 bases, with 13 bases lying between them. The CDR3 consists of 14 residues. CDR1 MNHNS and CDR2 SASEGT come from the germline V gene.

The gene calls are TRBV9 and TRBJ1-2; 8 bases align to TRBD1. CDR1 and CDR2 (germline): SGDLS, YYNGEE. Unmatched junction bases numbered 2, after V lost 0 bases and J lost 4 bases. The CDR3 has 14 amino acids. The CDR3 nucleotides are TGTGCCAGCAGCGTAGAAGGACAGGGCTATGGCTACACCTTC. Translated: CASSVEGQGYGYTF.

This chain links TRBV25-1 with TRBJ2-5, with D possibly TRBD2 on 5 matching bases. V gave up 0 bases and J gave up 3 bases, with 11 bases separating them. There are 15 residues in the CDR3. Germline values: CDR1 MGHDK, CDR2 SYGVNS. For the CDR3, the DNA is TGTGCCAGCAGTGAATACAGAGGAGGTAAAGAGACCCAGTACTTC. This translates into CASSEYRGGKETQYF.

The CDR3 spells CASSLDRGNTEAFF. In DNA, the CDR3 is TGTGCCAGCAGCCTGGACAGGGGGAACACTGAAGCTTTCTTT. V gene TRBV13 combines with J gene TRBJ1-1; 9 nucleotides agree with TRBD1. The CDR3 length is 14 residues. V lost 5 bases, J lost 1 base, and 2 bases stayed unmatched. Per the germline V gene, CDR1 is PRHDT and CDR2 is FYEKMQ (reference sequence).